This TCR beta chain came from a study of blood T cell repertoires in COVID-19. Study-wide context: COVID-19 samples, acute and convalescent, were from the United States, Italy and Spain. T cells, B-cell-depleted T cells, or PBMCs supplied cDNA or gDNA.

Authors' processing steps: From reference gene primer amplification, estimates of nucleated cell counts were derived. TCRdb's table, derived via immunoSEQ multiplex PCR, lists solely in-frame clones and lacks some. Clone size and the V and J calls come from that table; the DNA yielded D and trimming. The data contain 120,000 or so clones, over 70% of them singletons. The V gene's germline CDR1 is SGHTA and CDR2 FQGTGA. CDR3 length: 15 residues. Trimming stripped 1 base from V and 8 bases from J, with 17 bases between. The sample was peripheral blood. This TCR derives from a man between 65 and 80 years old with acute or convalescent COVID-19. The chain has TRBV7-3 and TRBJ1-2; possible D gene TRBD1, 6 bases. CDR3 nucleotide sequence: TGTGCCAGCAGCTTAAGGAGGACAGACCCAACAGGCTACACCTTC. Protein product: CASSLRRTDPTGYTF.